These 19 T cell receptor beta chains were all obtained from the same sample, sequenced in a study of blood T cells in healthy people across ages. A second PCR of roughly 7 to 11 cycles used a sample-barcoded 5' primer and a J-beta primer mix. From the 5' RACE reads, TCRdb called clonotypes with MiXCR, one entry per CDR3 protein. The table shows some 1.4 million distinct CDR3 sequences, with around two fifths occurring only once. The source material was blood. These receptors were taken from a woman aged 18-29 years in good health.

This clonotype came up a few times. The CDR3 sequence: CSATAPGTGGYEQYF. The CDR3 nucleotides read TGCAGTGCGACAGCCCCCGGGACAGGGGGCTACGAGCAGTACTTC. This chain uses TRBV20-1 with TRBJ2-7; TRBD1 matches 11 bases. V shed 6 bases, J shed 3 bases, and the junction held 10 bases outside the gene matches. The CDR3 extends over 15 amino acids. Germline V gene lookup returns CDR1 DFQATT and CDR2 SNEGSKA (reference sequence).

The J gene is TRBJ2-5, the V gene TRBV20-1; TRBD2 agrees at 7 bases. This CDR3 is built from 13 residues. Germline-derived CDR1 and CDR2 are DFQATT and SNEGSKA (reference sequence). V lost 6 bases to trimming and J lost 4 bases; unmatched junction nucleotides: 8. The CDR3 loop reads CSAPVGGVETQYF. The CDR3 DNA follows: TGCAGTGCCCCGGTTGGGGGGGTAGAGACCCAGTACTTC.

This clonotype was seen a few times. The chain combines TRBV11-2 with TRBJ2-1, with TRBD2 identical over 10 bases. Looked up from germline, CDR1 is SGHAT and CDR2 is FQNNGV. CDR3 size: 18 residues. Unmatched junction bases numbered 17, after V lost 5 bases and J lost 7 bases. CDR3 in amino acids: CASSPTPGPGLAINEQFF. The CDR3 nucleotides read TGTGCCAGCAGCCCTACACCAGGACCGGGACTAGCGATAAATGAGCAGTTCTTC.

This clonotype was picked up a small number of times. The chain combines TRBV29-1 with TRBJ2-1; TRBD1 aligns across 10 bases. The CDR3 covers 13 residues. Trimming removed 6 bases from V and 2 bases from J; junction bases left unmatched: 1. Germline V gene sequence: CDR1 SQVTM, CDR2 ANQGSEA. The CDR3 region is CSVGTGAYNEQFF. The CDR3 nucleotides read TGCAGCGTGGGGACAGGGGCCTACAATGAGCAGTTCTTC.

This clonotype was observed many times. The chain combines TRBV12-3 or TRBV12-4 with TRBJ2-3; the D call may be TRBD1 or TRBD2 (5 bases each). The germline V and J ends were trimmed by 6 bases and 0 bases, with 7 bases remaining between them. The CDR3 spans 13 residues. DNA for the CDR3: TGTGCCAGCAGGAGGGGTAGCACAGATACGCAGTATTTT. As protein: CASRRGSTDTQYF.

The genes are TRBV6-2 or TRBV6-3 and TRBJ2-1, with D uncertain. The CDR3 totals 12 residues. The ends were cut back, 6 bases at V and 13 bases at J, with 16 bases in the middle. CDR1 is MNHEY and CDR2 is SVGEGT in the germline V gene. The CDR3 region is CASSYPQVHQFF. DNA for the CDR3: TGTGCCAGCAGCTATCCCCAGGTCCACCAGTTCTTC.

The chain has TRBV4-2 and TRBJ1-1, with D unresolved. This CDR3 region has 14 residues. CDR1 is LGHNA and CDR2 is YNFKEQ in the germline V gene. Trimming pared 0 bases from V and 7 bases from J, leaving 12 bases between. In nucleotides, the CDR3 is TGTGCCAGCAGCCAAGATCCTGGGAAGGGTGAAGCTTTCTTT. Its translation: CASSQDPGKGEAFF.

In this sample, this clonotype turned up once. CDR3 sequence (DNA): TGTGCCAGCAGAAAGCGGGGGGGCCCCAATGAGCAGTTCTTC. This gives the protein CASRKRGGPNEQFF. J is TRBJ2-1 and V is TRBV6-5; 10 bases are shared with TRBD2. The CDR3 is 14 residues long. V gave up 6 bases and J gave up 6 bases; unmatched junction bases: 5. Germline V CDR1 and CDR2: MNHEY, SVGAGI.

There are a few counts of this clonotype. This chain links TRBV12-3 or TRBV12-4 with TRBJ2-2; no reliable D call. Trimming took off 8 bases at V and 6 bases at J, with 10 bases between the two ends. The CDR3 extends over 12 amino acids. Written as DNA, the CDR3 is TGTGCCAGCTCCTCAGGAGCCGGGGAGCTGTTTTTT. It encodes CASSSGAGELFF.

This clonotype was counted between two and nine times. The chain links TRBV10-3 to TRBJ2-5; the match to TRBD2 covers 7 bases. This CDR3 has 15 amino acids. The germline V gene encodes CDR1 ENHRY and CDR2 SYGVKD. Losses at the gene ends were 5 bases for V and 4 bases for J; bases not matched to a gene: 10. The CDR3 sequence is CAISSGLGEGETQYF. The CDR3 nucleotides read TGTGCCATCAGTTCGGGACTGGGGGAGGGAGAGACCCAGTACTTC.

In its sample, this clonotype was seen a few times. CDR3 sequence: CASSLDRDRGNDAYF. DNA of the CDR3: TGTGCCAGCAGCTTAGACCGGGACAGGGGGAACGATGCGTATTTT. The chain is built from TRBV11-2 and TRBJ2-3; 11 bases align to TRBD1. The V segment lost 0 bases and the J segment 14 bases; nucleotides outside the gene matches: 10. There are 15 residues in the CDR3. The germline V gene has CDR1 SGHAT and CDR2 FQNNGV. Together with reference TRBV11-2 and TRBJ2-3, the CDR3 gives the full variable domain: EAGVAQSPRYKIIEKRQSVAFWCNPISGHATLYWYQQILGQGPKLLIQFQNNGVVDDSQLPKDRFSAERLKGVDSTLKIQPAKLEDSAVYLCASSLDRDRGNDAYFGPGTRLTVL.

The chain joins TRBV2 to TRBJ2-5; 7 bases map to TRBD2. Germline V gene data show CDR1 as SNHLY and CDR2 as FYNNEI. Trimming removed 6 bases from V and 5 bases from J; junction bases left unmatched: 9. The CDR3 has 14 amino acids. The CDR3 DNA reads as TGTGCCAGCAGCACACTAGCGTCGGTGGAGACCCAGTACTTC. Its protein product is CASSTLASVETQYF.

The V call is TRBV18, the J call TRBJ2-7; 9 bases align to TRBD1. This CDR3 has 16 residues. V lost 3 bases, J lost 0 bases, and 6 bases stayed unmatched. Germline CDR1 and CDR2: KGHSH and LQKENI. CDR3 sequence reads: CASSPFGTGSSYEQYF. CDR3 DNA: TGTGCCAGCTCACCGTTCGGGACAGGGAGCTCCTACGAGCAGTACTTC. The full variable domain, rest sourced from reference TRBV18 and TRBJ2-7, is NAGVMQNPRHLVRRRGQEARLRCSPMKGHSHVYWYRQLPEEGLKFMVYLQKENIIDESGMPKERFSAEFPKEGPSILRIQQVVRGDSAAYFCASSPFGTGSSYEQYFGPGTRLTVT.

Concerning this clonotype itself: A junction end diverges from the germline sequence, so it may reflect a read error. The chain recombines TRBV5-1 with TRBJ1-2, with 9 nucleotides matching TRBD1. CDR1 SGHRS and CDR2 YFSETQ come from the germline V gene. CDR3 length equals 15 residues. The CDR3 region has the DNA TGCGCCGGCAGCCTGACGACAGGGGGAGGTAGTGGCTACACCTTC. Translation: CAGSLTTGGGSGYTF.

This clonotype was recorded a few times. The J gene is TRBJ2-4, the V gene TRBV4-2; 13 bases are shared with TRBD2. Losses at the gene ends were 3 bases for V and 4 bases for J; bases not matched to a gene: 9. The CDR3 contains 18 residues. Germline lookup yields CDR1 LGHNA and CDR2 YNFKEQ. CDR3 DNA sequence: TGTGCCAGCAGCCAGCCTGGGGTACTAGCGGGGGGGAAAAACATTCAGTACTTC. Translation: CASSQPGVLAGGKNIQYF.

In the case of this clonotype: Relative to the germline gene, one junction end is altered; a read error may explain this. J is TRBJ2-1 and V is TRBV7-6; TRBD2 agrees at 7 bases. CDR1 is SGHVS and CDR2 is FNYEAQ in the germline V gene. The CDR3 length is 16 residues. The CDR3 sequence is CAGSLAGGDSLNEQFF. As DNA, the CDR3 is TGTGCCGGCAGCTTAGCGGGTGGAGACAGCTTGAATGAGCAGTTCTTC.

This clonotype was found a few times. The V and J genes are TRBV7-2 and TRBJ1-1; possibly TRBD1 for D (5 bases). V was cut by 3 bases and J by 3 bases, with 11 bases left in between. CDR3 length: 14 amino acids. Germline V gene sequence: CDR1 SGHTA, CDR2 FQGNSA. The CDR3 sequence is CASSFQQGHTEAFF. CDR3 nucleotides: TGTGCCAGCAGCTTTCAGCAGGGCCACACTGAAGCTTTCTTT. The full variable domain, completed using reference TRBV7-2 and TRBJ1-1, is GAGVSQSPSNKVTEKGKDVELRCDPISGHTALYWYRQSLGQGLEFLIYFQGNSAPDKSGLPSDRFSAERTGGSVSTLTIQRTQQEDSAVYLCASSFQQGHTEAFFGQGTRLTVV.

This clonotype has just a few counts. The chain has TRBV5-1 and TRBJ2-1; 10 bases line up with TRBD1. Per the germline V gene, CDR1 is SGHRS and CDR2 is YFSETQ. There are 16 residues in the CDR3. With V trimmed by 0 bases and J by 6 bases, 6 bases remained unmatched. DNA of the CDR3: TGCGCCAGCAGCTTGGGCGGGACAGGGGATTTCAATGAGCAGTTCTTC. The encoded protein is CASSLGGTGDFNEQFF. Full variable domain (remainder filled in from reference TRBV5-1 and TRBJ2-1): KAGVTQTPRYLIKTRGQQVTLSCSPISGHRSVSWYQQTPGQGLQFLFEYFSETQRNKGNFPGRFSGRQFSNSRSEMNVSTLELGDSALYLCASSLGGTGDFNEQFFGPGTRLTVL.

The CDR3 DNA sequence: TGTGCCAGCAGCCAACCACAGGGTTACAATGAGCAGTTCTTC. Translation gives CASSQPQGYNEQFF. The chain carries TRBV3-1 and TRBJ2-1; D may be TRBD1 (6 bases). Trimming took off 2 bases at V and 4 bases at J, with 9 bases between the two ends. Germline CDR1 and CDR2: LGHDT and YNNKEL (reference sequence). CDR3 length: 14 residues.